The 27 T cell receptor beta chains presented below share a single source sample, sequenced in a study of CD8 T cells in ankylosing spondylitis. Study observations and caveats: Seemingly characteristic of ankylosing spondylitis blood was a TCR beta motif consisting of about 8 highly homologous variants.

Each CDR3 protein gets one entry after TCRdb re-called the 5' RACE reads with MiXCR. The repertoire holds around 770,000 distinct CDR3 sequences, with 15% to 20% as singletons. Their specific antigens are unknown. The sequencing sample was made of blood, either unsorted or a sorted T cell fraction (not recorded which). The source of these receptors is a male donor with ankylosing spondylitis.

This clonotype was observed a handful of times. The gene calls are TRBV2 and TRBJ1-2; D is unclear. Germline V CDR1 and CDR2: SNHLY, FYNNEI. The V end lost 6 bases, the J end lost 7 bases, and 12 bases lay between the germline ends. The CDR3 has 12 amino acids. The CDR3 spells CASRLSGIGYTF. The CDR3 DNA reads as TGTGCCAGCAGGCTATCCGGGATTGGCTACACCTTC.

This clonotype was found a few times. The chain recombines TRBV10-3 with TRBJ2-2, with D tentatively TRBD2 (6 bases). Trimming removed 4 bases from V and 6 bases from J, with 12 bases in between. This CDR3 is 14 amino acids long. Germline-derived CDR1 and CDR2 are ENHRY and SYGVKD. The CDR3 loop reads CAISVLEGSGELFF. CDR3 DNA sequence: TGTGCCATCAGTGTCCTGGAGGGGTCCGGGGAGCTGTTTTTT.

The genes are TRBV29-1 and TRBJ2-1; 9 nucleotides match TRBD2. V trimming: 5 bases; J trimming: 10 bases; junction bases outside the gene matches: 6. This CDR3 contains 12 residues. CDR1 SQVTM and CDR2 ANQGSEA come from the germline V gene. The CDR3 DNA follows: TGCAGCGTTTTTTGGCGGGAGGGGGAGCAGTTCTTC. Translated: CSVFWREGEQFF.

This clonotype was counted at least ten times. V and J are TRBV7-9 and TRBJ1-1; TRBD1 might be the D (6 bases). The CDR3 spans 15 residues. The V gene's germline CDR1 is SEHNR and CDR2 FQNEAQ (reference sequence). V gave up 5 bases and J gave up 4 bases, with 17 bases separating them. For the CDR3, the DNA is TGTGCCAGCAGCCCGTTAGACAGGCCGGGCACTGAAGCTTTCTTT. Translating it yields CASSPLDRPGTEAFF.

This clonotype came up a few times. The gene calls are TRBV15 and TRBJ1-2; TRBD1 agrees at 10 bases. The CDR3 runs to 14 residues. Germline trimming cut 5 bases from V and 7 bases from J; bases unmatched to any gene: 7. Germline V gene sequence: CDR1 LNHNV, CDR2 YYDKDF (reference sequence). Written as DNA, the CDR3 is TGTGCCACCAGCCTGAGGACAGGGGGTGGTGGCTACACCTTC. Protein product: CATSLRTGGGGYTF.

CDR3 region: CASSLSQLAQHF. Here the CDR3 DNA reads TGTGCCAGCAGTTTATCACAGCTAGCCCAGCATTTT. The chain has TRBV28 and TRBJ1-5; unclear D gene. Germline CDR1 is MDHEN and CDR2 is SYDVKM. The CDR3 totals 12 residues. Trimming left V 1 base short and J 11 bases short, with 9 bases between.

The chain employs TRBV20-1 and TRBJ2-1; no definite D call. With 4 bases removed from V and 8 bases from J, the gap between germline ends came to 12 bases. Looked up from germline, CDR1 is DFQATT and CDR2 is SNEGSKA (reference sequence). CDR3 length: 12 amino acids. CDR3 in DNA: TGCAGTGCTACCCCCCTGGAGCATGAGCAGTTCTTC. Its protein product is CSATPLEHEQFF.

V usage is TRBV20-1 and J usage is TRBJ2-3; D is undetermined. Trimming pared 0 bases from V and 1 base from J, leaving 8 bases between. The CDR3 is 14 residues long. Germline V gene data show CDR1 as DFQATT and CDR2 as SNEGSKA (reference sequence). The CDR3 here is CSARDGLRTDTQYF. In DNA, the CDR3 is TGCAGTGCTAGAGATGGCCTTCGCACAGATACGCAGTATTTT.

Only a few counts were recorded for this clonotype. J is TRBJ1-1 and V is TRBV29-1; no definite D call. Germline V gene sequence: CDR1 SQVTM, CDR2 ANQGSEA. Trimming left V 5 bases short and J 5 bases short, with 9 bases between. The CDR3 is 11 amino acids. The CDR3 sequence is CSVREFTEAFF. CDR3 nucleotide sequence: TGCAGCGTTAGGGAATTTACTGAAGCTTTCTTT.

The gene calls are TRBV5-4 and TRBJ2-4; 10 bases are a match to TRBD2. V shed 4 bases and J 4 bases; nucleotides not matched to a gene: 5. The CDR3 runs 15 residues. Per the germline V gene, CDR1 is SGHNT and CDR2 is YYREEE (reference sequence). CDR3 sequence: CASSAPSGGKNIQYF. The CDR3 DNA reads as TGTGCCAGCAGCGCACCTAGCGGGGGAAAAAACATTCAGTACTTC.

This clonotype was counted between two and nine times. The chain uses TRBV5-1 and TRBJ2-2, with D unclear. Per germline, CDR1 SGHRS and CDR2 YFSETQ. The V end lost 2 bases, the J end lost 0 bases, and 14 bases lay between the germline ends. This CDR3 is 17 amino acids long. The CDR3 nucleotides read TGCGCCAGCAGCTTCTACTCGCTCAGCGCGAACACCGGGGAGCTGTTTTTT. This sequence encodes CASSFYSLSANTGELFF.

The V and J genes are TRBV9 and TRBJ2-1, with 9 bases aligning to TRBD2. Looked up from germline, CDR1 is SGDLS and CDR2 is YYNGEE. The V gene end was trimmed by 2 bases and the J gene end by 7 bases; junction bases not matched to a gene: 7. This CDR3 spans 15 amino acids. The CDR3 protein is CASSVAGGPRNEQFF. The CDR3 DNA follows: TGTGCCAGCAGCGTTGCGGGAGGGCCGCGGAATGAGCAGTTCTTC.

The table lists this clonotype with a few counts. This rearrangement joins TRBV27 to TRBJ2-7; TRBD2 agrees at 11 bases. V lost 5 bases, J lost 5 bases, and 5 bases stayed unmatched. Germline-derived CDR1 and CDR2 are MNHEY and SMNVEV (reference sequence). The CDR3 length is 14 residues. The chain's CDR3 is CASSRLAGKNEQYF. The CDR3 region has the DNA TGTGCCAGCAGTCGACTAGCGGGAAAGAACGAGCAGTACTTC.

This clonotype was observed a handful of times. The chain employs TRBV9 and TRBJ1-5, with unresolved D. The germline V gene encodes CDR1 SGDLS and CDR2 YYNGEE. The CDR3 is 14 residues long. V shed 4 bases and J shed 6 bases, with 14 bases lying between them. CDR3 nucleotides: TGTGCCAGCAGCCCCGAGGGAGGGATTCAGCCCCAGCATTTT. As protein: CASSPEGGIQPQHF.

Ten or more counts support this clonotype. The chain employs TRBV27 and TRBJ2-1, with unresolved D. Germline V gene sequence: CDR1 MNHEY, CDR2 SMNVEV (reference sequence). The V end was cut by 5 bases, the J end by 4 bases, with 9 bases between. The CDR3 spans 13 residues. CDR3 bases: TGTGCCAGCAGTCCCGACCGTTACAATGAGCAGTTCTTC. The encoded protein is CASSPDRYNEQFF.

This clonotype has ten or more counts. The CDR3 loop is CASSPGQSPYEQYF. Written as DNA, the CDR3 is TGTGCCAGCAGTCCAGGACAGTCCCCCTACGAGCAGTACTTC. This sequence joins TRBV6-1 and TRBJ2-7; D possibly corresponds to TRBD1 (6 bases). V was clipped by 5 bases and J by 2 bases, with 13 bases between them. Germline-derived CDR1 and CDR2 are MNHNS and SASEGT. This CDR3 comprises 14 residues.

This chain joins TRBV6-2 or TRBV6-3 and TRBJ2-3; the D gene is possibly TRBD2 (5 bases). Per the germline V gene, CDR1 is MNHEY and CDR2 is SVGEGT. Deletions cut 2 bases from V and 2 bases from J, with 8 bases between. The CDR3 has 14 amino acids. CDR3 amino acids: CASSYVTTTDTQYF. The CDR3 coding sequence is TGTGCCAGCAGTTACGTGACTACCACAGATACGCAGTATTTT.

This clonotype has just a few counts. The chain couples TRBV6-1 to TRBJ1-5; 7 bases match TRBD1. V dropped 3 bases and J dropped 3; count of bases not matched to a gene: 5. This CDR3 spans 15 amino acids. CDR1 is MNHNS, CDR2 SASEGT, per germline. This CDR3 is CASSDDRDLNQPQHF. CDR3 in DNA: TGTGCCAGCAGTGATGACAGGGACCTCAATCAGCCCCAGCATTTT.

The chain recombines TRBV20-1 with TRBJ2-7; 11 nucleotides match TRBD2. Germline V gives CDR1 DFQATT, CDR2 SNEGSKA (reference sequence). J lost 6 bases, V lost 6 bases, and 10 bases had no gene match. CDR3 length equals 14 residues. The chain's CDR3 is CSAEPGLAVTEQYF. CDR3 bases: TGCAGTGCCGAGCCGGGACTAGCGGTAACCGAGCAGTACTTC.

This clonotype was seen once. The V and J genes are TRBV20-1 and TRBJ1-1; 11 bases align to TRBD1. V shed 6 bases and J 5 bases; nucleotides not matched to a gene: 11. Germline CDR1 reads DFQATT; CDR2 reads SNEGSKA (reference sequence). The CDR3 is 15 residues long. The CDR3, as DNA: TGCAGTGCGGGACAGGGGGGAGGTCGGAGGACTGAAGCTTTCTTT. It is translated as CSAGQGGGRRTEAFF.

J is TRBJ1-1 and V is TRBV29-1, with 7 bases aligning to TRBD1. The V and J ends lost 6 bases and 2 bases, in that order; junction bases with no gene match: 6. The CDR3 has 13 residues. Germline CDR1 is SQVTM and CDR2 is ANQGSEA. The CDR3 DNA is TGCAGCGTGGTGACAGGGTTAAACACTGAAGCTTTCTTT. Amino acid sequence: CSVVTGLNTEAFF.

The chain employs TRBV2 and TRBJ2-7; possible D gene TRBD2, 5 bases. Germline V gives CDR1 SNHLY, CDR2 FYNNEI. CDR3 size: 14 residues. V was pared by 6 bases and J by 0 bases, with 12 bases between. The CDR3 DNA is TGTGCCAGCAGGCCTTTGGGGAGCTCCTACGAGCAGTACTTC. Residues: CASRPLGSSYEQYF. Looking up the rest from reference TRBV2 and TRBJ2-7 gives the full variable domain: EPEVTQTPSHQVTQMGQEVILRCVPISNHLYFYWYRQILGQKVEFLVSFYNNEISEKSEIFDDQFSVERPDGSNFTLKIRSTKLEDSAMYFCASRPLGSSYEQYFGPGTRLTVT.

The genes are TRBV7-9 and TRBJ2-7; D remains ambiguous. The germline V and J ends were trimmed by 2 bases and 2 bases, with 19 bases remaining between them. CDR1 and CDR2 (germline): SEHNR, FQNEAQ (reference sequence). The CDR3 is made up of 17 amino acids. In nucleotides, the CDR3 is TGTGCCAGCAGCTTACGGCCGGCTGGCGGTCCAACCTACGAGCAGTACTTC. It yields the protein CASSLRPAGGPTYEQYF.

This clonotype has only a few counts. The rearrangement links TRBV7-2 to TRBJ2-3; TRBD2 agrees at 9 bases. Germline V lookup: CDR1 SGHTA, CDR2 FQGNSA. V shed 7 bases, J shed 4 bases, and the junction held 9 bases outside the gene matches. This CDR3 has 15 residues. CDR3 in DNA: TGTGCCAGCACCCTTAGCGGGAGAGGCGCAGATACGCAGTATTTT. Amino acid sequence: CASTLSGRGADTQYF.

In its sample, this clonotype was seen a few times. A much bigger clone sits one base away, suggesting this may be a read error. The rearrangement joins TRBV28 to TRBJ2-2; possible D gene TRBD2, 6 bases. The CDR3 has 16 amino acids. Germline V lookup: CDR1 MDHEN, CDR2 SYDVKM. The V and J ends lost 3 bases and 3 bases respectively, with 14 bases between them. CDR3 protein: CASSLFRGKDTGELFF. CDR3 nucleotides: TGTGCCAGCAGTTTGTTCCGGGGGAAAGACACCGGGGAGCTGTTTTTT.

The V and J genes are TRBV7-9 and TRBJ2-1; D may be TRBD1 or TRBD2 (5 bases each). V shed 3 bases and J shed 5 bases, with 14 bases lying between them. CDR1 SEHNR and CDR2 FQNEAQ come from the germline V gene (reference sequence). This CDR3 contains 15 residues. CDR3 nucleotide sequence: TGTGCCAGCAGCTTTACAGCCGGGACCCACAATGAGCAGTTCTTC. This codes for CASSFTAGTHNEQFF.

The chain has TRBV3-1 and TRBJ2-1; TRBD2 aligns across 10 bases. CDR1 is LGHDT and CDR2 is YNNKEL in the germline V gene (reference sequence). J gave up 5 bases and V 4 bases, and 5 bases lay outside the gene matches. CDR3 length equals 15 residues. The CDR3 is CASSRRTSGHNEQFF. CDR3 bases: TGTGCCAGCAGCCGAAGGACTAGCGGCCACAATGAGCAGTTCTTC.